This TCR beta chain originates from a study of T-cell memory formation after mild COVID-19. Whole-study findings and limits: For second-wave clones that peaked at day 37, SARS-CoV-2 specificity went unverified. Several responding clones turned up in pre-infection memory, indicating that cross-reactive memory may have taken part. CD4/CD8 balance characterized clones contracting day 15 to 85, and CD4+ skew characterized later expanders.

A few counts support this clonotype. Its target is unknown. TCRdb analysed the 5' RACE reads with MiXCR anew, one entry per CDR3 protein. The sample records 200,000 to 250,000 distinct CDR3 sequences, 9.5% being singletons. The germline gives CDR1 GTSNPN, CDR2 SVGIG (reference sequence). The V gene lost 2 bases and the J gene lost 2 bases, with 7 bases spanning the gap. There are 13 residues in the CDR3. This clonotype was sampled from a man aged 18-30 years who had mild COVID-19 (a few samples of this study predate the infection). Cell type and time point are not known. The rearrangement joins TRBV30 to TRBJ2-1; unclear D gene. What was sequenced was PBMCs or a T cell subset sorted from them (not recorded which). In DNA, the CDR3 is TGTGCCTGGAGTACGGAAACCTACAATGAGCAGTTCTTC. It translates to CAWSTETYNEQFF.